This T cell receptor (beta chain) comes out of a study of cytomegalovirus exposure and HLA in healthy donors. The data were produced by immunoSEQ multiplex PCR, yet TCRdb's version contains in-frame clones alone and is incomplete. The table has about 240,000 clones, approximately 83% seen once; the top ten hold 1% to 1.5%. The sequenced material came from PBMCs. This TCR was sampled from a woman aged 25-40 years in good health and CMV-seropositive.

DNA for the CDR3: TGTGCCAGCAGCTTGGCCGGACTAGCGACTTACAATGAGCAGTTCTTC. The encoded protein is CASSLAGLATYNEQFF. This rearrangement joins TRBV5-6 to TRBJ2-1, with 9 bases fitting TRBD2. Per the germline V gene, CDR1 is SGHDT and CDR2 is YYEEEE. Losses at the gene ends were 0 bases for V and 4 bases for J; bases not matched to a gene: 5. CDR3 length: 16 residues.